Reported below is one T cell receptor (beta chain). The specificity of this receptor is unknown. Base qualities were left out, and no much larger clone turns up one base away. In the ViraFEST assay, PBMC were stimulated with viral peptide pools, and antigen-specific CD4+ T cell clonotypes were then identified by expansion using TCR sequencing. After more than 9 days of culture, CD4+ T cells were isolated with the EasySep CD4+ T cell isolation kit. Healthy vaccine recipients had no prior SARS-CoV-2 infection, confirmed by negative nucleocapsid antibodies before and after vaccination. Each well held 1.5 million to 2 million PBMC cultured in IMDM containing about 5.4% human AB serum, 8 to 10 IU/ml IL-2 and gentamicin, along with 8 to 10 ug/ml peptides. Half of the culture medium was replaced with fresh IL-2-containing medium on days 3 and 7. Unless otherwise noted, each peptide stimulation condition was cultured in triplicate wells. Using Ficoll-Paque Plus gradient centrifugation, PBMC were separated from whole blood and then either used fresh or cryopreserved at -140C. The spike proteins of SARS-CoV-2 and of the common cold coronaviruses HCoV-NL63, HCoV-OC43 and HCoV-229E were spanned by overlapping peptide pools. The QIAamp micro DNA kit was used to extract genomic DNA from the cultured CD4+ T cells.

The method behind the library was the immunoSEQ multiplex PCR assay. DNA from the cultured and isolated CD4+ T cells underwent TCR beta CDR3 sequencing. Processing in the source paper ran as follows. Non-productive TCR sequences were removed, reads were trimmed to the CDR3 region, and CDR3s of at least 7 amino acids were retained. The MANAFEST web app was used to identify antigen-specific clonotypes by comparing expansion in peptide wells with expansion in reference cultures. To count as positive, a clone had to show expansion at FDR<0.05 compared with the reference and with all other wells, an odds ratio above 5, and a frequency above 0.1% in two replicate wells. A clonotype was defined as cross-reactive if the clonotype was significantly expanded both in SARS-CoV-2 spike wells and in at least one common cold coronavirus spike condition. CDR3 similarity was assessed by Levenshtein distance with the stringdist R package, and unrooted trees were built with ape in R 3.6.1. Entries here come from immuneACCESS through TCRdb and include only in-frame sequences with V and J called. Some clones fail to appear in such tables; in the studies checked, an unresolved V gene covers under half of the shortfall, and the cause of the remainder is unknown. The V and J calls and clone size are taken from that table; D and trimming were inferred from the DNA. The sample includes 70,000 or so clones, with about four fifths observed a single time. The ten largest clonotypes hold around 2.9% of the sample.

These data originate in a study of vaccination effects on CD4 cells after COVID-19 (dated by TCRdb to between 2021 and 2024). Looking at the study overall: Two doses of either the BNT162b2 or the mRNA-1273 mRNA SARS-CoV-2 vaccine were administered to participants. The study compared SARS-CoV-2 spike-specific CD4+ TCR repertoires before and after mRNA vaccination in COVID-19 convalescent patients and infection-naive vaccine recipients. Altogether, some 10 COVID-19 convalescent patients and a few SARS-CoV-2-naive healthy vaccine recipients made up the full study. Cultures from other donors in the study were sequenced using the Oncomine TCR Beta short-read assay on an Illumina iSeq 100. General conclusions and limits of the study: Clones induced by infection and clones induced by vaccination both contracted markedly at late timepoints after vaccination, which fits with T cell responses waning over time. The study was limited by a small number of convalescent patients and lacked early post-infection timepoints. Among healthy vaccine recipients, nearly all vaccine-induced clones were SARS-CoV-2 mono-reactive, and just 1 of 255 was cross-reactive with common cold coronaviruses.

This receptor was obtained from a human donor who received a COVID-19 vaccine. The sample consisted of CD4+ T cells from PBMCs cultured with HCoV-NL63 spike peptides, taken before COVID-19 vaccination. The sample's cell subset or site label, in plain terms: HCoV-NL63 spike overlapping peptide pool stimulation.

The DNA sequence reads TGCAGCGTTTTCACAGCAGGAGAGACCCAGTACTTC. It is translated as CSVFTAGETQYF. The sequence links TRBV29-1 to TRBJ2-5; too little of a D gene remains to name it. V loses 5 bases, J loses 4 bases, and the germline ends lie 11 bases apart. The germline V gene yields SQVTM for CDR1 and ANQGSEA for CDR2. The CDR3, cysteine through phenylalanine, is 12 amino acids long. Only CDR3 DNA is held: 36 bases, read in frame from base 1.